Shown below are 20 T cell receptor beta chains from a single sample sequenced in a study of T cell therapy after organ transplantation. Time point noted: 20-29 weeks after completion of therapy. No antigen has been assigned to these receptors. Profiling relied on immunoSEQ multiplex PCR, and the TCRdb table lists in-frame clones only, not all of them. The profile shows around 15,000 clones, 85% to 90% of them singletons. Sequencing was performed on CD8+ T cells from blood, taken after autologous CMV-specific T cell therapy. All receptors derive from a human patient who had received a solid organ transplant and had CMV disease. The graft donor may be the source of some T cells.

V usage is TRBV19 and J usage is TRBJ2-3, with 11 positions matching TRBD2. The germline CDR1 and CDR2 sequences are LNHDA and SQIVND (reference sequence). The CDR3 loop spans 15 amino acids. The V segment lost 6 bases and the J segment 4 bases; nucleotides outside the gene matches: 6. CDR3 coding DNA: TGTGCCAGTAGCCAACGACTAGCGGGATCAGATACGCAGTATTTT. Translating gives CASSQRLAGSDTQYF.

This chain uses TRBV2 with TRBJ2-5; TRBD1 matches 11 bases. J gave up 5 bases and V 7 bases, and 6 bases lay outside the gene matches. This CDR3 is built from 14 residues. Looked up from germline, CDR1 is SNHLY and CDR2 is FYNNEI. The CDR3 here is CASTPDRGHETQYF. The CDR3 nucleotides are TGTGCCAGCACCCCGGACAGGGGGCATGAGACCCAGTACTTC.

In its sample, this clone was seen a few times. This chain uses TRBV4-3 with TRBJ2-7; D remains ambiguous. Germline V CDR1 and CDR2: LGHNA, YSLEER. The CDR3 has 13 amino acids. With 4 bases removed from V and 3 bases from J, the gap between germline ends came to 10 bases. The CDR3 spells CASSPNPSYEQYF. The CDR3 DNA is TGCGCCAGCAGCCCGAATCCGAGCTACGAGCAGTACTTC.

This clone occurred once. J is TRBJ2-7 and V is TRBV29-1; 10 bases are a match to TRBD1. Germline CDR1 and CDR2: SQVTM and ANQGSEA. CDR3 size: 13 residues. The V and J ends lost 6 bases and 3 bases, in that order; junction bases with no gene match: 5. The DNA of the CDR3 is TGCAGCGTAGAAAGGACAGGGGGCTACGAGCAGTACTTC. Encoded protein: CSVERTGGYEQYF.

This clone appeared once. This chain links TRBV9 with TRBJ1-6; TRBD1 might be the D (5 bases). V lost 3 bases and J lost 8, with 18 bases in between. Germline CDR1 SGDLS, CDR2 YYNGEE. The CDR3 consists of 16 residues. The CDR3 spells CASSAQGEAWDSPLHF. The CDR3 bases are TGTGCCAGCAGCGCCCAAGGGGAGGCCTGGGATTCACCCCTCCACTTT.

This clone was counted between two and nine times. The chain has TRBV9 and TRBJ1-1; D is ambiguous. This CDR3 is built from 15 residues. V lost 0 bases and J lost 1, with 10 bases in between. Germline CDR1 is SGDLS and CDR2 is YYNGEE. The CDR3 protein is CASSVGSGANTEAFF. CDR3 in DNA: TGTGCCAGCAGCGTAGGGTCGGGTGCGAACACTGAAGCTTTCTTT.

CDR3 nucleotides: TGTGCCAGTAGCGGATCCTACAATGAGCAGTTCTTC. Its protein is CASSGSYNEQFF. The V and J genes are TRBV27 and TRBJ2-1; a weak D match, TRBD2 (6 bases). Germline loops: CDR1 MNHEY, CDR2 SMNVEV (reference sequence). This CDR3 spans 12 amino acids. V was trimmed by 9 bases and J by 1 base, leaving 7 bases between them.

V is TRBV10-1 and J is TRBJ2-3; 9 bases are shared with TRBD2. CDR3 length: 17 residues. CDR1 and CDR2 (germline): WNHNN, SYGVQD (reference sequence). V shed 0 bases and J 1 base; nucleotides not matched to a gene: 5. The CDR3 spells CASSESVAGEGTDTQYF. In DNA form, the CDR3 reads TGCGCCAGCAGTGAGTCGGTAGCGGGAGAGGGCACAGATACGCAGTATTTT.

This clone was seen only once. The V and J genes are TRBV6-4 and TRBJ2-2; D gene ambiguous. Per germline, CDR1 MRHNA and CDR2 SNTAGT. Trimming took 8 bases from V and 6 from J, leaving 10 bases between them. The CDR3 is 12 amino acids. DNA for the CDR3: TGTGCCAGCGGTCCGGAGTCCGGGGAGCTGTTTTTT. It specifies CASGPESGELFF.

The chain couples TRBV5-6 to TRBJ2-7; maybe TRBD2 (5 bases). Germline assignment: CDR1 SGHDT and CDR2 YYEEEE. V shed 2 bases and J shed 3 bases, with 12 bases lying between them. CDR3 length equals 14 residues. The CDR3 region has the DNA TGTGCCAGCAGCTTTGAGGGAAAATACTACGAGCAGTACTTC. This codes for CASSFEGKYYEQYF.

The chain has TRBV27 and TRBJ2-7; D could derive from TRBD1 or TRBD2 (6 bases each). CDR3 length equals 13 residues. V shed 6 bases and J shed 2 bases, with 11 bases lying between them. CDR1 is MNHEY and CDR2 is SMNVEV in the germline V gene (reference sequence). CDR3 in amino acids: CASSGGLTYEQYF. The CDR3 nucleotides are TGTGCCAGCAGCGGGGGCCTAACCTACGAGCAGTACTTC.

CDR3 region: CASTFTAGTSGPYNEQFF. CDR3 nucleotide sequence: TGTGCCAGCACCTTTACAGCCGGGACTAGCGGACCCTACAATGAGCAGTTCTTC. V usage is TRBV27 and J usage is TRBJ2-1, with TRBD2 matching over 11 bases. J was trimmed by 2 bases and V by 7 bases; bases with no gene match: 13. CDR3 length: 18 amino acids. Germline V gives CDR1 MNHEY, CDR2 SMNVEV (reference sequence).

This clone was counted a few times. This rearrangement joins TRBV27 to TRBJ1-2; 11 nucleotides line up with TRBD1. V shed 6 bases, J shed 6 bases, and the junction held 15 bases outside the gene matches. Germline V gene data show CDR1 as MNHEY and CDR2 as SMNVEV (reference sequence). The CDR3 totals 17 residues. In DNA form, the CDR3 reads TGTGCCAGCAGCCATCTATTTAGGGGACAGGGGGAGGATGGCTACACCTTC. Amino acid sequence: CASSHLFRGQGEDGYTF.

The chain joins TRBV9 to TRBJ2-7; D is undetermined. The ends were cut back, 2 bases at V and 2 bases at J, with 14 bases in the middle. The germline gives CDR1 SGDLS, CDR2 YYNGEE. The CDR3 runs to 15 residues. CDR3 sequence (DNA): TGTGCCAGCAGCGTCGGGCACCTGGGGACCTACGAGCAGTACTTC. Encoded protein: CASSVGHLGTYEQYF.

The chain is built from TRBV4-1 and TRBJ1-4; TRBD1 matches 8 bases. The CDR3 is 16 amino acids. V dropped 0 bases and J dropped 5; count of bases not matched to a gene: 5. Germline V CDR1 and CDR2: MGHRA, YSYEKL. For the CDR3, the DNA is TGCGCCAGCAGCCAAGATCAGGGGGCCCCCAATGAAAAACTGTTTTTT. Translated, it gives CASSQDQGAPNEKLFF.

This chain connects TRBV27 to TRBJ1-1, with D possibly being TRBD1 (5 bases). This CDR3 comprises 15 residues. Germline V lookup: CDR1 MNHEY, CDR2 SMNVEV (reference sequence). Trimming left V 2 bases short and J 0 bases short, with 10 bases between. Written as DNA, the CDR3 is TGTGCCAGCAGTTTAACGGGACTGATGAACACTGAAGCTTTCTTT. Translating it yields CASSLTGLMNTEAFF.

This clone was seen just once. The chain employs TRBV5-1 and TRBJ1-2; 8 bases align to TRBD1. V gave up 4 bases and J gave up 2 bases; unmatched junction bases: 4. This CDR3 spans 14 amino acids. Germline assignment: CDR1 SGHRS and CDR2 YFSETQ. The CDR3 is CASSPGGENYGYTF. CDR3 DNA sequence: TGCGCCAGCAGCCCAGGGGGCGAGAACTATGGCTACACCTTC.

For this clone: The junction does not match germline at one end; this may be a read error. The chain is built from TRBV5-1 and TRBJ1-3, with a tentative D call TRBD1 (5 bases). The CDR3 length is 14 residues. Germline V CDR1 and CDR2: SGHRS, YFSETQ. The DNA for the CDR3 is TGTGCCAGCAGCTTGATTGGACAATCGGACACCATATATTTT. The encoded protein is CASSLIGQSDTIYF.

In this sample, this clone turned up a few times. The V and J genes are TRBV19 and TRBJ1-2, with D perhaps TRBD1 (5 bases). Trimming shortened V by 0 bases and J by 5 bases, and 16 bases separated the two germline ends. The CDR3 extends over 16 amino acids. Germline V gene lookup returns CDR1 LNHDA and CDR2 SQIVND (reference sequence). The CDR3 spells CASSIDVEGSRYGYTF. The CDR3, as DNA: TGTGCCAGTAGTATAGATGTGGAGGGGTCGAGATATGGCTACACCTTC.

V gene TRBV11-2 combines with J gene TRBJ1-4; 8 bases line up with TRBD1. The J segment lost 8 bases and the V segment lost 3 bases, leaving 11 bases of the junction unmatched. The CDR3 extends over 16 amino acids. CDR1 and CDR2 from the germline V gene are SGHAT and FQNNGV. CDR3 DNA: TGTGCCAGCAGCTTGGACAGGGTGGCCTTAGGGGAAAAACTGTTTTTT. As protein: CASSLDRVALGEKLFF.